This TCR beta chain was documented in a study of cytomegalovirus exposure and HLA in healthy donors. Findings of the study overall: In an earlier analysis, productive rearrangement rates for most beta V segments clustered near 87% or 30%.

Healthy bone marrow donors made up the donors. Donors likely had unrecorded immune exposures despite being nominally healthy when sampled. Both 60 Vbeta primers and 13 Jbeta primers went into the PCR. The repertoire was sequenced with immunoSEQ multiplex PCR; TCRdb's copy has only in-frame clones and lacks some. The repertoire holds under 130,000 clones, 65% to 75% seen once, with about a tenth in the top ten. On this clone: Its antigen is still unknown.

The sequence was obtained from a man in his forties in good health and CMV-seropositive. Material for sequencing was PBMCs.

DNA of the CDR3: TGTGCCAGCAGCGAATCCTTAACGCGGGAGGGTCCCTACGAGCAGTACTTC. Translated, it gives CASSESLTREGPYEQYF. The chain has TRBV7-2 and TRBJ2-7; TRBD2 aligns across 9 bases. Germline assignment: CDR1 SGHTA and CDR2 FQGNSA. V shed 5 bases, J shed 2 bases, and the junction held 13 bases outside the gene matches. CDR3 length: 17 residues.